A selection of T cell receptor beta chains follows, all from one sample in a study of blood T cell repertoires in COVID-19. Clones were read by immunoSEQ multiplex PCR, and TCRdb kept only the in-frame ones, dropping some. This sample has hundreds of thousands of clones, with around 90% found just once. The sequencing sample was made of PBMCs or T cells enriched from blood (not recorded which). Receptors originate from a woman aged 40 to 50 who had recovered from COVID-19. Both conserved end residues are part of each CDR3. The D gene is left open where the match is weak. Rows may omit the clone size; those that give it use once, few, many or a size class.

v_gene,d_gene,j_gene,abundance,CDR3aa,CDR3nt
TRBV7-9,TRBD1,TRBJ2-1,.,CASSPAGDRGRDEQFF,TGTGCCAGCAGCCCCGCGGGGGACAGGGGGCGCGATGAGCAGTTCTTC
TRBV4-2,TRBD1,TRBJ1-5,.,CASSQVAGQGEQPQHF,TGTGCCAGCAGCCAAGTCGCGGGACAGGGGGAGCAGCCCCAGCATTTT
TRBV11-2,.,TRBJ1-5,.,CASSLDPGGSNQPQHF,TGTGCCAGCAGCTTAGATCCGGGAGGGAGCAATCAGCCCCAGCATTTT
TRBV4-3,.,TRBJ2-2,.,CASSQDSHTGELFF,TGCGCCAGCAGCCAAGATAGCCACACCGGGGAGCTGTTTTTT
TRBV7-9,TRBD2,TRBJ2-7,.,CASSLFPSGRSSYEQYF,TGTGCCAGCAGCTTATTCCCTAGCGGGAGGAGCTCCTACGAGCAGTACTTC
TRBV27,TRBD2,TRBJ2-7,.,CASRTGTSGSYEQYF,TGTGCCAGCAGAACCGGGACTAGCGGCTCCTACGAGCAGTACTTC
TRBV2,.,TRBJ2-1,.,CASRHDRNNEQFF,TGTGCCAGCAGGCATGACAGAAACAATGAGCAGTTCTTC
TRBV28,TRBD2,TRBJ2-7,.,CASSLAGRVYEQYF,TGTGCCAGCAGTTTAGCAGGGAGGGTCTACGAGCAGTACTTC
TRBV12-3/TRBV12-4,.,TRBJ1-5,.,CASSLYSNQPQHF,TGTGCCAGCAGCCTTTATAGCAATCAGCCCCAGCATTTT
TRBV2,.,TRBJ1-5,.,CASNRVRSNQPQHF,TGTGCCAGCAATCGGGTGAGGAGCAATCAGCCCCAGCATTTT
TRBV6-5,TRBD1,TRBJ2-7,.,CATWDRGRGEQYF,TGTGCCACCTGGGACAGGGGGCGAGGGGAGCAGTACTTC
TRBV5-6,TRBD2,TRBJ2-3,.,CASSSSLAGVADTQYF,TGTGCCAGCAGCTCCTCTTTAGCGGGAGTGGCAGATACGCAGTATTTT
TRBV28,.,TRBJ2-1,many,CASSPYYSVVYNEQFF,TGTGCCAGCAGTCCGTATTATTCCGTCGTCTACAATGAGCAGTTCTTC
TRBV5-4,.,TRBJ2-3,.,CASSLDPMAPDTQYF,TGTGCCAGCAGCTTGGACCCCATGGCCCCAGATACGCAGTATTTT
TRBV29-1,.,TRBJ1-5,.,CSVQGGSNQPQHF,TGCAGCGTTCAGGGTGGAAGCAATCAGCCCCAGCATTTT
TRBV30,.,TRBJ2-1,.,CAWSVRRVRNEQFF,TGTGCCTGGAGTGTCCGTCGAGTGAGGAATGAGCAGTTCTTC
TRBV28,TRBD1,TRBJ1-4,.,CASTLNRGLGEKLFF,TGTGCCAGCACCCTCAACAGGGGCCTGGGTGAAAAACTGTTTTTT
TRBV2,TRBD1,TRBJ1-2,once,CASSAGTVLYGYTF,TGTGCCAGCAGCGCCGGGACAGTGCTATATGGCTACACCTTC
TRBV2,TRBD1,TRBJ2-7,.,CASSRTGEQYF,TGTGCCAGCAGTCGGACAGGCGAGCAGTACTTC
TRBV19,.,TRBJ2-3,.,CANRTTGPGTDTQYF,TGTGCCAACCGTACTACAGGGCCGGGCACAGATACGCAGTATTTT
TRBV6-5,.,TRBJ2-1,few,CASSRARQGEQFF,TGTGCCAGCAGTCGTGCTCGGCAGGGTGAGCAGTTCTTC
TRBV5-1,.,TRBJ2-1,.,CASSPRLGRGEQFF,TGCGCCAGCAGTCCCCGTCTTGGTCGGGGTGAGCAGTTCTTC
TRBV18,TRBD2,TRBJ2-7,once,CASSPGTNSYEQYF,TGTGCCAGCTCACCAGGGACTAACTCCTACGAGCAGTACTTC
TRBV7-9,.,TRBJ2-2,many,CASNTVWAEELFF,TGTGCCAGCAACACCGTCTGGGCCGAGGAGCTGTTTTTT
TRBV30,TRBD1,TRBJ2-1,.,CAWSPWGGQGPNEQFF,TGTGCCTGGAGTCCTTGGGGGGGACAGGGACCCAATGAGCAGTTCTTC
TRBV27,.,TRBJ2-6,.,CASSSPGAGANVLTF,TGTGCCAGCAGTTCCCCGGGGGCTGGGGCCAACGTCCTGACTTTC
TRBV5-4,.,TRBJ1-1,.,CASSPTRVRNTEAFF,TGTGCCAGCAGCCCCACCAGGGTTCGAAACACTGAAGCTTTCTTT
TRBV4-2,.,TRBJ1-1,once,CASSQEEGKTEAFF,TGTGCCAGCAGCCAAGAGGAGGGAAAGACTGAAGCTTTCTTT
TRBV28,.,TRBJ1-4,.,CASSFGGEYEKLFF,TGTGCCAGCAGTTTCGGGGGGGAGTATGAAAAACTGTTTTTT
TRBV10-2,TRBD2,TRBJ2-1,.,CASSDNRLAGASEQFF,TGCGCCAGCAGTGACAACAGACTAGCGGGCGCAAGTGAGCAGTTCTTC
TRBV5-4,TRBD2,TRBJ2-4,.,CASSLGGLAGDIQYF,TGTGCCAGCAGCTTGGGGGGACTAGCGGGAGACATTCAGTACTTC
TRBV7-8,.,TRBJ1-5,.,CASSLQGTRIEPQHF,TGTGCCAGCAGCTTGCAGGGGACCCGGATTGAGCCCCAGCATTTT
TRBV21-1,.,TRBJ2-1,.,CASSSRGHEQFF,TGTGCCAGCAGCAGCAGGGGCCACGAGCAGTTCTTC
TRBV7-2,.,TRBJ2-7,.,CASSPGPADSTYEQYF,TGTGCCAGCAGCCCAGGCCCCGCGGACAGCACCTACGAGCAGTACTTC
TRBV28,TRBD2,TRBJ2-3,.,CASRSGLAGPWGQYF,TGTGCCAGCCGCTCGGGACTAGCGGGTCCCTGGGGGCAGTATTTT
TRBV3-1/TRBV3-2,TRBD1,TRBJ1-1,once,CASRGRDRGATTEAFF,TGTGCCAGCAGGGGCCGGGACAGGGGCGCGACCACTGAAGCTTTCTTT
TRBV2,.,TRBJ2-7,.,CASRPPLSAPGFGYEQYF,TGTGCCAGCAGACCCCCTCTATCGGCCCCCGGGTTTGGCTACGAGCAGTACTTC
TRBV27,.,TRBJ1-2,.,CASSFSGTYGYTF,TGTGCCAGCAGTTTTAGCGGGACCTATGGCTACACCTTC
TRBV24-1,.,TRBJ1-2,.,CATSGDGQNYGYTF,TGTGCCACCAGTGGCGATGGACAGAACTATGGCTACACCTTC
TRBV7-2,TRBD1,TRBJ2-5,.,CASSLRQGEGETQYF,TGTGCCAGCAGCTTGAGACAGGGGGAGGGAGAGACCCAGTACTTC
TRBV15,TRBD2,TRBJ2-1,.,CATSRIAGVSLYNEQFF,TGTGCCACCAGCAGGATAGCGGGAGTGTCCCTTTACAATGAGCAGTTCTTC
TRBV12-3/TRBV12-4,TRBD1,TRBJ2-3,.,CASSPGQTDTQYF,TGTGCCAGCAGTCCGGGACAGACAGATACGCAGTATTTT